The text below deals with one T cell receptor beta chain. Its antigen is as yet unknown. The data belong to a study of OX40 agonist ivuxolimab in advanced cancers. At the level of the study: Patients received intravenous ivuxolimab every 2 weeks at 0.01 to 10 mg/kg. Three patients showed partial responses: one hepatocellular carcinoma and two cutaneous melanoma cases. Mean age approximately 66 years, range about 23 to 85; nearly 85% male. Study-level findings and limits: At 0.1 to 3.0 mg/kg and by week 6, CD4+ and CD8+ T cells in the blood had expanded clonally.

The CDR3 totals 12 residues. The germline gives CDR1 SGHDT, CDR2 YYEEEE. The ends were cut back, 0 bases at V and 7 bases at J, with 5 bases in the middle. Sequencing was performed with immunoSEQ multiplex PCR; in TCRdb, only in-frame clones are kept and a portion is missing. Here the sample spans 30,000 to 45,000 clones, 70% to 80% being singletons. The chain combines TRBV5-6 with TRBJ2-1; D uncertain. The sequence came from an adult with an advanced solid tumor such as melanoma, head and neck, liver or kidney cancer. The sequencing used CD4+ or CD8+ T cells sorted from blood, collected in a trial of the OX40 agonist ivuxolimab. CDR3 sequence (DNA): TGTGCCAGCAGCTTGGCCGATAATGAGCAGTTCTTC. Encoded protein: CASSLADNEQFF. Full variable domain (remainder filled in from reference TRBV5-6 and TRBJ2-1): DAGVTQSPTHLIKTRGQQVTLRCSPKSGHDTVSWYQQALGQGPQFIFQYYEEEERQRGNFPDRFSGHQFPNYSSELNVNALLLGDSALYLCASSLADNEQFFGPGTRLTVL.